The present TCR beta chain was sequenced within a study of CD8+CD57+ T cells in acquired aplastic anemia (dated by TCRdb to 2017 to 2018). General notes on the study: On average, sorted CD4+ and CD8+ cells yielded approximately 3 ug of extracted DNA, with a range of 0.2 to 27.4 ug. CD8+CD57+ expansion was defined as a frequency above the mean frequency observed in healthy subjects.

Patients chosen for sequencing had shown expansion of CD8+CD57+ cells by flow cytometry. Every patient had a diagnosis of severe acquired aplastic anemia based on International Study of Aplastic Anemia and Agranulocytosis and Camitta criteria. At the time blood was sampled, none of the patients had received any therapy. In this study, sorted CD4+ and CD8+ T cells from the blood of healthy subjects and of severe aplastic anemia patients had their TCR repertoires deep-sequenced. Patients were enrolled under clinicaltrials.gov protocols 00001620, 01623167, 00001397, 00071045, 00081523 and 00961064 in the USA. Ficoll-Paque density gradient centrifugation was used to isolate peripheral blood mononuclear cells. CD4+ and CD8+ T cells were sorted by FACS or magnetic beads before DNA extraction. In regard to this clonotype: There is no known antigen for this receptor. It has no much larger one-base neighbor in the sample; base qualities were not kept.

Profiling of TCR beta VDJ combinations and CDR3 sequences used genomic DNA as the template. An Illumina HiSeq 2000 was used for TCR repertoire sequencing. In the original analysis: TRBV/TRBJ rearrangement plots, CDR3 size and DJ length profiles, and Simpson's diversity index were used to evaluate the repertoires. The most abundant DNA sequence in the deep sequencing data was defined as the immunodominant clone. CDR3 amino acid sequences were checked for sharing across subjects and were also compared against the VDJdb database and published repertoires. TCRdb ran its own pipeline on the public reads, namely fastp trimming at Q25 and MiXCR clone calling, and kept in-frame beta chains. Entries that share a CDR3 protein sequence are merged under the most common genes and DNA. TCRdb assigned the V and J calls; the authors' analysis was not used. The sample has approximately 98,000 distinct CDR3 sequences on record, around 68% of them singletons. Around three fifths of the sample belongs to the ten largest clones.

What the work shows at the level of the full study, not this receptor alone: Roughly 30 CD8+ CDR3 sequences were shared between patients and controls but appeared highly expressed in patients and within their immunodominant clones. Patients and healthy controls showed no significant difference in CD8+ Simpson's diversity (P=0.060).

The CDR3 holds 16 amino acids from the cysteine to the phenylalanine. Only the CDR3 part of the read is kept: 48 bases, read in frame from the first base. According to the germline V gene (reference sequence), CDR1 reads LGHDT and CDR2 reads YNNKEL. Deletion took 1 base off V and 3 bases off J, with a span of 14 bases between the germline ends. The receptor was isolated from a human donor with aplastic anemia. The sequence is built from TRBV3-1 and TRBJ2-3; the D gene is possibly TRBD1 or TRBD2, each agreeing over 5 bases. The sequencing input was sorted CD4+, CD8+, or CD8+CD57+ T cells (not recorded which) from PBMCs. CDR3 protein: CASSQASGRATDTQYF. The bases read TGTGCCAGCAGCCAAGCCTCGGGACGGGCAACAGATACGCAGTATTTT.